What follows are 2 T cell receptor beta chains derived from one specimen sequenced in a study of T-cell reconstitution after alpha-beta-depleted transplantation in children. Preparation of the TCRbeta library used unique molecular identifiers. TCRdb ran MiXCR on the PCR reads and lists one entry per CDR3 protein. The table records about 610,000 distinct CDR3 sequences, 10% to 13% of them present only once. The material was PBMCs from the stem cell graft donor, obtained from the stem cell graft. The receptors derive from a human donor who donated a stem cell graft to a child with acute myeloid leukemia.

This clonotype was found a few times. This chain joins TRBV5-6 and TRBJ2-7, with D tentatively TRBD1 (6 bases). The CDR3 spans 15 residues. CDR1 and CDR2 from the germline V gene are SGHDT and YYEEEE. V dropped 4 bases and J dropped 5 bases, with 19 bases sitting between them. The CDR3 bases are TGTGCCAGCAGCCGCTGGGGGCTAACGAGGGACGAGCAGTACTTC. It yields the protein CASSRWGLTRDEQYF. Using reference TRBV5-6 and TRBJ2-7 for the parts outside the CDR3, the full variable domain is DAGVTQSPTHLIKTRGQQVTLRCSPKSGHDTVSWYQQALGQGPQFIFQYYEEEERQRGNFPDRFSGHQFPNYSSELNVNALLLGDSALYLCASSRWGLTRDEQYFGPGTRLTVT.

This clonotype has a count of ten or more. This sequence joins TRBV2 and TRBJ2-1, with 12 nucleotides matching TRBD2. Per the germline V gene, CDR1 is SNHLY and CDR2 is FYNNEI. There are 16 residues in the CDR3. The trim removed 3 bases at V and 7 bases at J, leaving 7 bases unmatched. CDR3 protein: CASSELAGGIGNEQFF. The CDR3 bases are TGTGCCAGCAGTGAGCTAGCGGGAGGGATTGGAAATGAGCAGTTCTTC.